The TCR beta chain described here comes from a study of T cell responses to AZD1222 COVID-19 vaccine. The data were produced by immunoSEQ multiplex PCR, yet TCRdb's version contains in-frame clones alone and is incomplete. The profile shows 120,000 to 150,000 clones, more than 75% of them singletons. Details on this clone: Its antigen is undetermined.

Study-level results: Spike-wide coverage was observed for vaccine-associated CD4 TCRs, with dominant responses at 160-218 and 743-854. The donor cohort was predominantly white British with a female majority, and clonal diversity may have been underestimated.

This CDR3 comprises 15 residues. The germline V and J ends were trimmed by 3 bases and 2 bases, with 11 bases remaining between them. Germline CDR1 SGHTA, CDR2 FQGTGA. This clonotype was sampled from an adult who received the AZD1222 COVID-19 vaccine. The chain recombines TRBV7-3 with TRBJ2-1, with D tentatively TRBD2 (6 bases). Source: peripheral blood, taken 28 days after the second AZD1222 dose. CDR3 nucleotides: TGTGCCAGCAGCTTCGATGGCGGGGCCTACAATGAGCAGTTCTTC. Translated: CASSFDGGAYNEQFF.